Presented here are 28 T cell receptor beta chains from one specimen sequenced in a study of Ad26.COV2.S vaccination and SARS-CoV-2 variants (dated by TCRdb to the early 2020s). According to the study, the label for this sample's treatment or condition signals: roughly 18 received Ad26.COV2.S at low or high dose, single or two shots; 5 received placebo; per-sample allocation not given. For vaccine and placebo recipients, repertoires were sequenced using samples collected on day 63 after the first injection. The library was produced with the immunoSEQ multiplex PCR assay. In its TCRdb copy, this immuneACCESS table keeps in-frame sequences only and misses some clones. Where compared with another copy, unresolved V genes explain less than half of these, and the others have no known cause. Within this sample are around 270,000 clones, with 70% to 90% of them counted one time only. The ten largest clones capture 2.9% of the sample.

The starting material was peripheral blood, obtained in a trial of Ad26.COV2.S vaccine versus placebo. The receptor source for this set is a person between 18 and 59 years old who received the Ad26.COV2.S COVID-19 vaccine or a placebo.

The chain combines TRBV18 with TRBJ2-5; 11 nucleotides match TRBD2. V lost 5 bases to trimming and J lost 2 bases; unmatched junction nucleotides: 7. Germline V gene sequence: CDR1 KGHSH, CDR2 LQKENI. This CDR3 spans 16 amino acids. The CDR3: CASSSRLAGLQETQYF. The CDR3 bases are TGTGCCAGCTCATCCCGACTAGCGGGACTGCAAGAGACCCAGTACTTC.

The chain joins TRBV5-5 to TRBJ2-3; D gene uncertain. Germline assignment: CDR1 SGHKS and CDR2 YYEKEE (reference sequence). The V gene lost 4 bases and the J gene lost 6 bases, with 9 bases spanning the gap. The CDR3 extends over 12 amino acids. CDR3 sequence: CASSLQMDTQYF. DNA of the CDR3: TGTGCCAGCAGCCTTCAGATGGATACGCAGTATTTT.

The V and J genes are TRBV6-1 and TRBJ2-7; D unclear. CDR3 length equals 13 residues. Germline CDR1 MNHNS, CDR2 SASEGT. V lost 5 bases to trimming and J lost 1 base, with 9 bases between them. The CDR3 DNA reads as TGTGCCAGCAGTTCTGGACCTTCCTACGAGCAGTACGTC. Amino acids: CASSSGPSYEQYV.

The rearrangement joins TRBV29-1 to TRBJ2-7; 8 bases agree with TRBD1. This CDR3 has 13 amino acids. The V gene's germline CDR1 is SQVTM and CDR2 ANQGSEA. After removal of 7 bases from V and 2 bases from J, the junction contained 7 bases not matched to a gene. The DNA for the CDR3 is TGCAGCGCTAAAGACAGGGGTGCCTACGAGCAGTACTTC. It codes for CSAKDRGAYEQYF.

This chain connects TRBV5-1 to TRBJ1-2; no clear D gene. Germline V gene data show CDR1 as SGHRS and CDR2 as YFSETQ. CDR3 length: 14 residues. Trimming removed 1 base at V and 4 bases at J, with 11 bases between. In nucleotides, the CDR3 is TGCGCCAGCAGCTTGACGGATATGTCCTATGGCTACACCTTC. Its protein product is CASSLTDMSYGYTF.

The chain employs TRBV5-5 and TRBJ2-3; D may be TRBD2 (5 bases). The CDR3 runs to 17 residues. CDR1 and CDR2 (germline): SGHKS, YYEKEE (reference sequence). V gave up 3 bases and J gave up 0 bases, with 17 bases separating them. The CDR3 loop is CASSSLLGATSTDTQYF. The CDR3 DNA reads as TGTGCCAGCAGCTCATTGTTGGGAGCGACTAGCACAGATACGCAGTATTTT.

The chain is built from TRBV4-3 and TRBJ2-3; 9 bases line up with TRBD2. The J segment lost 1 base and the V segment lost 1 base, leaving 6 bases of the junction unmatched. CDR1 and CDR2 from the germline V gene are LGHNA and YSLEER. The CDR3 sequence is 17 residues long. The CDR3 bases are TGCGCCAGCAGCCAAGTTTGGTCTAGCGGGGGCACAGATACGCAGTATTTT. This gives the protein CASSQVWSSGGTDTQYF.

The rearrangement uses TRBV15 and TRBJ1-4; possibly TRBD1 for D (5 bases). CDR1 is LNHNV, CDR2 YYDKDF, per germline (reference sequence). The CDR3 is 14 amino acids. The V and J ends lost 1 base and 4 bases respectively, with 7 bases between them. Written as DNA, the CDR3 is TGTGCCACCAGCAGAGCTCAGGGTAATGAAAAACTGTTTTTT. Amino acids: CATSRAQGNEKLFF.

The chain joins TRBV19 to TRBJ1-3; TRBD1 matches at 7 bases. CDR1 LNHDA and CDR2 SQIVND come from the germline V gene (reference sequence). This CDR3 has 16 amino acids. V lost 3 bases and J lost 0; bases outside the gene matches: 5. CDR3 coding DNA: TGTGCCAGTAGTATTATGGGACAGAACTCTGGAAACACCATATATTTT. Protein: CASSIMGQNSGNTIYF.

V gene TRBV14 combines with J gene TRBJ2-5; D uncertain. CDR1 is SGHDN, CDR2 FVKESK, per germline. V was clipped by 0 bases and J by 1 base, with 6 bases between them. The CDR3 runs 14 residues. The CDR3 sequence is CASSQDYSQETQYF. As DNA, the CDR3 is TGTGCCAGCAGCCAAGACTACAGCCAAGAGACCCAGTACTTC.

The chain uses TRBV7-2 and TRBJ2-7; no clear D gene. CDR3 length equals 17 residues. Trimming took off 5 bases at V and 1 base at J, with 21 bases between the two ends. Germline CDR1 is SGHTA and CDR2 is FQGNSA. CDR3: CASSLYLRASGSYEQYF. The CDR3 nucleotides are TGTGCCAGCAGCCTATATCTTAGGGCTTCGGGTTCCTACGAGCAGTACTTC.

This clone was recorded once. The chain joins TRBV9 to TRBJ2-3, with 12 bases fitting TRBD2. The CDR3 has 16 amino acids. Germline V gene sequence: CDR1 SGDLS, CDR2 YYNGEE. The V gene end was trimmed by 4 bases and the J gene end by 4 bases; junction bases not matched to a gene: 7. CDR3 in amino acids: CASSPFASGRADTQYF. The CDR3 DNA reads TGTGCCAGCAGCCCCTTTGCTAGCGGGAGGGCAGATACGCAGTATTTT.

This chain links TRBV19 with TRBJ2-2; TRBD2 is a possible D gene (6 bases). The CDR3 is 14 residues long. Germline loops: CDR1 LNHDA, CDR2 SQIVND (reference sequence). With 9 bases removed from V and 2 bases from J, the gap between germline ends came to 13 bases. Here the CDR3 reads CASNRDFNTGELFF. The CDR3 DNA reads TGTGCCAGCAACCGGGACTTTAACACCGGGGAGCTGTTTTTT.

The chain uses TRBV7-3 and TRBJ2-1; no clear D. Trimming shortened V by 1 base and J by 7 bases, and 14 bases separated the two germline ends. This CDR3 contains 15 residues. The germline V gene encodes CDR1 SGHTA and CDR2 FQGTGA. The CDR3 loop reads CASSLIKVPRNEQFF. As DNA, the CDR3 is TGTGCCAGCAGCTTAATTAAGGTTCCAAGGAATGAGCAGTTCTTC.

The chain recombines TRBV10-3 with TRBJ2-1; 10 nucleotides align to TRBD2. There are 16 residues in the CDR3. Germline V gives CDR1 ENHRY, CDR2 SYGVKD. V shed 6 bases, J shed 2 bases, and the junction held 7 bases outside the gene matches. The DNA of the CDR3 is TGTGCCATCAGCAGAGGACTAGCGGAAACCTACAATGAGCAGTTCTTC. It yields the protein CAISRGLAETYNEQFF.

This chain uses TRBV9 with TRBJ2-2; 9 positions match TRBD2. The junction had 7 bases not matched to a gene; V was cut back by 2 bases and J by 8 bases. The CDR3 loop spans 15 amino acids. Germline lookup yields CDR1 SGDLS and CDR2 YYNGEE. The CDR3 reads CASSVLAGGTGELFF. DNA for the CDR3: TGTGCCAGCAGCGTTTTGGCGGGAGGGACGGGGGAGCTGTTTTTT. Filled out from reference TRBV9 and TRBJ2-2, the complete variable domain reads DSGVTQTPKHLITATGQRVTLRCSPRSGDLSVYWYQQSLDQGLQFLIQYYNGEERAKGNILERFSAQQFPDLHSELNLSSLELGDSALYFCASSVLAGGTGELFFGEGSRLTVL.

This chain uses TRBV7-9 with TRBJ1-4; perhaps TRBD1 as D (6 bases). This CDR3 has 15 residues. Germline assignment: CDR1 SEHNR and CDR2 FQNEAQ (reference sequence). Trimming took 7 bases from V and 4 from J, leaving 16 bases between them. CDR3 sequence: CASIPEGHVNEKLFF. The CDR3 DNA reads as TGTGCCAGCATCCCCGAGGGACACGTTAATGAAAAACTGTTTTTT.

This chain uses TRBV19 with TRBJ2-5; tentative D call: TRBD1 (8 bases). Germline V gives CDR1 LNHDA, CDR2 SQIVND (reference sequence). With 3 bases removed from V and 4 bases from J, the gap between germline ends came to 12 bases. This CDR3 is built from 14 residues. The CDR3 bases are TGTGCCAGTAGTATGGACAGGGAGGGAGAGACCCAGTACTTC. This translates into CASSMDREGETQYF.

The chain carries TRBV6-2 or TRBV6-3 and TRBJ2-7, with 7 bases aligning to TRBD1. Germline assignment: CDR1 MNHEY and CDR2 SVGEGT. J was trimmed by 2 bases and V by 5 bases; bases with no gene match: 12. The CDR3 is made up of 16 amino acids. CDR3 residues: CASSGGWLRGTYEQYF. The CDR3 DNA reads TGTGCCAGCAGTGGGGGTTGGCTCAGGGGGACCTACGAGCAGTACTTC.

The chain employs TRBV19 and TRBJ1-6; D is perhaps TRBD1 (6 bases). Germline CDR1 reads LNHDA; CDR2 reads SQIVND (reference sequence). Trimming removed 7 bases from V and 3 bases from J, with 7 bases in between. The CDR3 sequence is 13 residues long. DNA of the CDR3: TGTGCCAGTAACAGGGACTATAATTCACCCCTCCACTTT. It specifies CASNRDYNSPLHF. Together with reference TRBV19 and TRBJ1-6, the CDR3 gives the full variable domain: DGGITQSPKYLFRKEGQNVTLSCEQNLNHDAMYWYRQDPGQGLRLIYYSQIVNDFQKGDIAEGYSVSREKKESFPLTVTSAQKNPTAFYLCASNRDYNSPLHFGNGTRLTVT.

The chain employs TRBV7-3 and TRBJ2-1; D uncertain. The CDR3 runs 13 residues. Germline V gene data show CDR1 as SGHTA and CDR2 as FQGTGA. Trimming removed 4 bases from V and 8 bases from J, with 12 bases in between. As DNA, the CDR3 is TGTGCCAGCAGCTCCCCTCATCGGGATGAGCAGTTCTTC. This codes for CASSSPHRDEQFF.

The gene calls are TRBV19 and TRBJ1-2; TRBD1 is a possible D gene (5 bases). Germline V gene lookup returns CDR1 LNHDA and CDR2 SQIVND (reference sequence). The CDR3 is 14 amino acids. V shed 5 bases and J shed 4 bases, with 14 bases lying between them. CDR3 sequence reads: CASSAWDRSYGYTF. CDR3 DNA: TGTGCCAGTAGTGCTTGGGACCGTTCCTATGGCTACACCTTC.

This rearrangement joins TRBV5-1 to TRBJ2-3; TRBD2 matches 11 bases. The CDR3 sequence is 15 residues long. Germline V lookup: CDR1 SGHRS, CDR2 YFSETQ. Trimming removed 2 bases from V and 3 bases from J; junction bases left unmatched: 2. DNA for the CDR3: TGCGCCAGCAGCTTCATAGCGGGGGGGACAGATACGCAGTATTTT. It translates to CASSFIAGGTDTQYF.

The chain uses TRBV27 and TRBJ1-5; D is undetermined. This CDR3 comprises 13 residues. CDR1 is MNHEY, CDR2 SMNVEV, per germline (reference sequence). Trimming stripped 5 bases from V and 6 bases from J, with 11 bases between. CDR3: CASSRFLGQPQHF. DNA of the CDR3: TGTGCCAGCAGTCGGTTCCTCGGTCAGCCCCAGCATTTT.

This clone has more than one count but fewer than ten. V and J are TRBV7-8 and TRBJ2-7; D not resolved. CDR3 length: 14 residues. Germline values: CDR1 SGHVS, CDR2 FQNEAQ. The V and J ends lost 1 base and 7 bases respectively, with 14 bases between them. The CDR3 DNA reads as TGTGCCAGCAGCTTAGGACATCTCCCGATGGAGCAGTACGTC. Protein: CASSLGHLPMEQYV.

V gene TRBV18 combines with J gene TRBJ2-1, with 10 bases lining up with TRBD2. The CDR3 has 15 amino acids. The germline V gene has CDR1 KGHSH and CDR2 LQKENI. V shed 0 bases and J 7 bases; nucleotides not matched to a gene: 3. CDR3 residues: CASSPPPSGSNEQFF. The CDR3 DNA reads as TGTGCCAGCTCACCACCCCCTAGCGGGAGTAATGAGCAGTTCTTC. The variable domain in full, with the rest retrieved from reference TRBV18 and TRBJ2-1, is NAGVMQNPRHLVRRRGQEARLRCSPMKGHSHVYWYRQLPEEGLKFMVYLQKENIIDESGMPKERFSAEFPKEGPSILRIQQVVRGDSAAYFCASSPPPSGSNEQFFGPGTRLTVL.

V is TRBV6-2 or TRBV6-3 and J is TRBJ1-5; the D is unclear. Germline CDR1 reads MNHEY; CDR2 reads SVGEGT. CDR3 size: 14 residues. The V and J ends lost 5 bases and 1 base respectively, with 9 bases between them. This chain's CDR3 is CASSQHGSNQPQHF. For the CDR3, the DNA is TGTGCCAGCAGTCAACATGGGAGCAATCAGCCCCAGCATTTT.

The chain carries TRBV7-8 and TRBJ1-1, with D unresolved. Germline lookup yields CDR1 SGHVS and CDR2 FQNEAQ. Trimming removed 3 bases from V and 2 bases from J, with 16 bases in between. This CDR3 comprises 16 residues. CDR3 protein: CASSLMIGRLNTEAFF. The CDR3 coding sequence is TGTGCCAGCAGCTTGATGATAGGCAGACTAAACACTGAAGCTTTCTTT. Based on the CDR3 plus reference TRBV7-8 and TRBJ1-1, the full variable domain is GAGVSQSPRYKVAKRGQDVALRCDPISGHVSLFWYQQALGQGPEFLTYFQNEAQLDKSGLPSDRFFAERPEGSVSTLKIQRTQQEDSAVYLCASSLMIGRLNTEAFFGQGTRLTVV.